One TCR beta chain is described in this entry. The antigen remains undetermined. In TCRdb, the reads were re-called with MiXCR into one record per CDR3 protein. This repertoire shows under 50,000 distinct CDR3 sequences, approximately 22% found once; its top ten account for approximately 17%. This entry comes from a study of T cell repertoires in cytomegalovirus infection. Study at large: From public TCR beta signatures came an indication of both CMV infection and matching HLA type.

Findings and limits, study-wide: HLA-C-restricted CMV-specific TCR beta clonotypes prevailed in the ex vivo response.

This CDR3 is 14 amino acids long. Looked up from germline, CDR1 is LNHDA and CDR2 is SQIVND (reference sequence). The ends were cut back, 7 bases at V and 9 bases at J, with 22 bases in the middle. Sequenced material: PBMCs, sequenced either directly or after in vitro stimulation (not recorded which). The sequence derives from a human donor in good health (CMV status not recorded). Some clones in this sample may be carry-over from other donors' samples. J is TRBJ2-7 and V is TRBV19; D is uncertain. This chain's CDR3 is CASKKSGPGAGQYF. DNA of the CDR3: TGTGCCAGTAAGAAATCCGGACCCGGTGCAGGGCAGTACTTC.